The next 26 T cell receptor beta chains were all read from a single sample in a study of identical twins (dated by TCRdb to 2015 to 2016). The receptor library was made with 5' RACE. The data were produced on an Illumina HiSeq 2000. TCRdb itself trimmed the public reads at Q25 with fastp, ran MiXCR and retained productive beta chains. Entries are consolidated by CDR3 protein sequence, retaining the most common genes and DNA. In all, the sample holds about 690,000 distinct CDR3 sequences, and 6% to 6.5% of those were seen once. 1.5% to 2% of the sample goes to the ten largest clones. Material: naive T cells sorted from blood. This specimen's cell subset or site label, per the study, means: cells isolated with a human naive T-cell isolation kit. These receptor sequences come from a man aged 18 to 35 in good health.

This clonotype was seen at least ten times. This sequence joins TRBV20-1 and TRBJ2-7; 7 bases line up with TRBD1. The germline gives CDR1 DFQATT, CDR2 SNEGSKA (reference sequence). V gave up 6 bases and J gave up 0 bases; unmatched junction bases: 11. The CDR3 is 15 residues long. CDR3 loop: CSAKSSGTVSYEQYF. CDR3 DNA sequence: TGCAGTGCCAAATCCTCAGGGACAGTCTCCTACGAGCAGTACTTC.

V gene TRBV5-1 combines with J gene TRBJ2-2; 10 positions agree with TRBD1. The germline gives CDR1 SGHRS, CDR2 YFSETQ. V lost 4 bases, J lost 1 base, and 4 bases stayed unmatched. The CDR3 covers 16 residues. The CDR3, as DNA: TGCGCCAGCAGCCCCGGACAGGGGGGGAACACCGGGGAGCTGTTTTTT. Translated, it gives CASSPGQGGNTGELFF.

V gene TRBV7-2 combines with J gene TRBJ2-6; 7 bases are a match to TRBD2. V lost 5 bases to trimming and J lost 0 bases; unmatched junction nucleotides: 7. Germline loops: CDR1 SGHTA, CDR2 FQGNSA. This CDR3 is 17 amino acids long. The CDR3 protein is CASSPSGASSGANVLTF. The CDR3 DNA reads as TGTGCCAGCAGCCCCAGCGGGGCCAGCTCTGGGGCCAACGTCCTGACTTTC.

J is TRBJ1-6 and V is TRBV28; TRBD1 might be the D (6 bases). Germline V gene data show CDR1 as MDHEN and CDR2 as SYDVKM. The V and J ends lost 7 bases and 9 bases respectively, with 19 bases between them. There are 15 residues in the CDR3. CDR3 bases: TGTGCCAGCACTACGGCGGGGGGGCCGAGTTCACCCCTCCACTTT. Its translation is CASTTAGGPSSPLHF.

This clonotype was seen repeatedly, ten times or more. The rearrangement joins TRBV11-1 to TRBJ2-2; 9 nucleotides agree with TRBD2. Germline values: CDR1 SGHAT, CDR2 FQDESV (reference sequence). Trimming took 1 base from V and 3 from J; bases not matched to a gene: 3. CDR3 length: 16 amino acids. Here the CDR3 reads CASSLVAGGYTGELFF. The CDR3 bases are TGTGCCAGCAGCTTAGTTGCGGGAGGGTACACCGGGGAGCTGTTTTTT.

The chain's CDR3 is CASSLERASGITDTQYF. The CDR3 DNA is TGCGCCAGCAGCTTGGAGAGGGCTAGCGGGATTACAGATACGCAGTATTTT. V is TRBV5-1 and J is TRBJ2-3; 9 nucleotides agree with TRBD2. CDR1 is SGHRS, CDR2 YFSETQ, per germline. The CDR3 sequence is 17 residues long. Trimming cost V 0 bases and J 3 bases; bases outside gene matches: 8.

This clonotype was seen at least ten times. This sequence joins TRBV29-1 and TRBJ2-3; the D call may be TRBD1 or TRBD2 (7 bases each). Trimming pared 7 bases from V and 4 bases from J, leaving 15 bases between. The CDR3 has 13 residues. Germline lookup yields CDR1 SQVTM and CDR2 ANQGSEA. In nucleotides, the CDR3 is TGCAGCGCTTGGGGGGGGACAGCAGATACGCAGTATTTT. Translating it yields CSAWGGTADTQYF.

The rearrangement links TRBV20-1 to TRBJ2-5; TRBD2 aligns across 16 bases. V lost 6 bases, J lost 5 bases, and 6 bases stayed unmatched. The CDR3 has 15 amino acids. Germline V gene lookup returns CDR1 DFQATT and CDR2 SNEGSKA (reference sequence). The CDR3 nucleotides are TGCAGTGCAGATAAGGGACTAGCGGGAGGGGAGACCCAGTACTTC. Translating it yields CSADKGLAGGETQYF.

The rearrangement uses TRBV12-3 or TRBV12-4 and TRBJ2-6; D is ambiguous. V gave up 7 bases and J gave up 6 bases, with 4 bases separating them. This CDR3 has 11 residues. In nucleotides, the CDR3 is TGTGCCAGCAATTCGGCCAACGTCCTGACTTTC. It specifies CASNSANVLTF.

Many counts were recorded for this clonotype. This rearrangement joins TRBV15 to TRBJ2-3; weak D call: TRBD2 (5 bases). Trimming cost V 4 bases and J 6 bases, with 11 bases left between them. Per the germline V gene, CDR1 is LNHNV and CDR2 is YYDKDF (reference sequence). The CDR3 contains 13 residues. This CDR3 reads CATSIRTVDTQYF. CDR3 nucleotides: TGTGCCACCAGCATCCGGACTGTGGATACGCAGTATTTT.

The table lists this clonotype with many counts. The CDR3, as DNA: TGCAGCGTTGAAGGGGAAGGTTCCAGCGGATTTAGCACAGATACGCAGTATTTT. Its translation is CSVEGEGSSGFSTDTQYF. The chain uses TRBV29-1 and TRBJ2-3, with TRBD2 as a possible D gene (5 bases). Trimming removed 1 base at V and 0 bases at J, with 20 bases between. This CDR3 has 18 residues. CDR1 SQVTM and CDR2 ANQGSEA come from the germline V gene.

The sample holds many counts of this clonotype. The chain joins TRBV29-1 to TRBJ2-2, with TRBD1 matching over 7 bases. Trimming took 3 bases from V and 2 from J; bases not matched to a gene: 3. Per the germline V gene, CDR1 is SQVTM and CDR2 is ANQGSEA. The CDR3 covers 14 residues. The CDR3 region is CSVDPGGNTGELFF. CDR3 DNA sequence: TGCAGCGTTGACCCAGGGGGAAACACCGGGGAGCTGTTTTTT.

The chain couples TRBV23-1 to TRBJ2-7, with 9 bases lining up with TRBD2. TRBV23-1 is marked as an open reading frame, function uncertain. CDR3 length: 12 amino acids. The junction had 3 bases not matched to a gene; V was cut back by 6 bases and J by 6 bases. This chain's CDR3 is CASRTAGGEQYF. The CDR3 nucleotides read TGCGCCAGCAGAACAGCGGGAGGCGAGCAGTACTTC.

At least ten counts were recorded for this clonotype. The gene calls are TRBV20-1 and TRBJ2-3; TRBD2 agrees at 10 bases. V trimming: 3 bases; J trimming: 2 bases; junction bases outside the gene matches: 5. Per the germline V gene, CDR1 is DFQATT and CDR2 is SNEGSKA (reference sequence). This CDR3 has 15 amino acids. The CDR3 coding sequence is TGCAGTGCTAGTACTCTAGCGGGAGCCACAGATACGCAGTATTTT. Amino acid sequence: CSASTLAGATDTQYF.

In this sample, this clonotype turned up many times. The chain carries TRBV29-1 and TRBJ2-3; D might be TRBD2 (6 bases). V lost 6 bases, J lost 2 bases, and 18 bases lay in between. Germline V gene sequence: CDR1 SQVTM, CDR2 ANQGSEA. The CDR3 is made up of 15 amino acids. The CDR3 sequence: CSVSSGVRTTDTQYF. CDR3 in DNA: TGCAGCGTCAGCTCGGGAGTTCGAACCACAGATACGCAGTATTTT.

This clonotype was seen at least ten times. The chain joins TRBV9 to TRBJ2-1, with a possible D match to TRBD2 (5 bases). Trimming cost V 4 bases and J 5 bases, with 13 bases left between them. The CDR3 runs to 14 residues. Germline V gene lookup returns CDR1 SGDLS and CDR2 YYNGEE. CDR3 coding DNA: TGTGCCAGCAGCCCCCTCTCCGGGGACAATGAGCAGTTCTTC. Translating gives CASSPLSGDNEQFF.

This clonotype occurred many times. V gene TRBV20-1 combines with J gene TRBJ2-3; D unresolved. In germline, CDR1 is DFQATT, CDR2 SNEGSKA (reference sequence). With 3 bases removed from V and 5 bases from J, the gap between germline ends came to 9 bases. This CDR3 is built from 12 residues. The CDR3 DNA reads TGCAGTGCTAGGGAGAAAGGAGATACGCAGTATTTT. It encodes CSAREKGDTQYF.

In this sample, this clonotype turned up a few times. The chain joins TRBV12-3 or TRBV12-4 to TRBJ2-7; TRBD1 might be the D (7 bases). Trimming left V 6 bases short and J 3 bases short, with 18 bases between. CDR3 length: 15 residues. In DNA form, the CDR3 reads TGTGCCAGCAGACCCTCAGGGGGGAACTTCTACGAGCAGTACTTC. Amino acids: CASRPSGGNFYEQYF.

This rearrangement joins TRBV9 to TRBJ2-5; no definite D call. CDR1 SGDLS and CDR2 YYNGEE come from the germline V gene. This CDR3 is 14 amino acids long. V lost 0 bases and J lost 3, with 9 bases in between. The CDR3 reads CASSVALGEETQYF. CDR3 sequence (DNA): TGTGCCAGCAGCGTAGCCCTCGGAGAAGAGACCCAGTACTTC.

This clonotype was detected ten times or more. V usage is TRBV12-3 or TRBV12-4 and J usage is TRBJ2-1; 8 bases line up with TRBD2. This CDR3 contains 16 residues. Trimming cost V 4 bases and J 1 base; bases outside gene matches: 6. CDR3 bases: TGTGCCAGCAGTTACGGACTAGCTCCGTCCTACAATGAGCAGTTCTTC. Translation: CASSYGLAPSYNEQFF.

This clonotype was seen repeatedly, ten times or more. The chain is built from TRBV10-3 and TRBJ2-7; D is tentatively TRBD1 or TRBD2 (6 bases each). The V end lost 6 bases, the J end lost 6 bases, and 15 bases lay between the germline ends. The germline V gene encodes CDR1 ENHRY and CDR2 SYGVKD. The CDR3 consists of 13 residues. In DNA form, the CDR3 reads TGTGCCATCAGGGACGGAGGGGGGATCGAGCAGTACTTC. This encodes CAIRDGGGIEQYF.

The chain is built from TRBV20-1 and TRBJ1-3; 10 positions match TRBD1. The CDR3 totals 15 residues. Germline V lookup: CDR1 DFQATT, CDR2 SNEGSKA (reference sequence). Trimming removed 5 bases from V and 2 bases from J; junction bases left unmatched: 6. CDR3 nucleotide sequence: TGCAGTGCTGCGCCCGGGACAGGGGCTGGAAACACCATATATTTT. Its protein product is CSAAPGTGAGNTIYF.

This clonotype has only a few counts. The chain joins TRBV28 to TRBJ2-7, with 8 bases aligning to TRBD1. Germline V CDR1 and CDR2: MDHEN, SYDVKM. V trimming: 9 bases; J trimming: 3 bases; junction bases outside the gene matches: 10. The CDR3 has 14 residues. The CDR3 loop is CASKPDREVYEQYF. The CDR3 bases are TGTGCCAGTAAACCGGACAGGGAGGTCTACGAGCAGTACTTC.

This clonotype came up many times. The chain carries TRBV10-3 and TRBJ2-7; 16 nucleotides agree with TRBD2. This CDR3 spans 17 amino acids. From germline, CDR1 is ENHRY and CDR2 SYGVKD. With V trimmed by 5 bases and J by 0 bases, 4 bases remained unmatched. DNA of the CDR3: TGTGCCATCAGTCCGGGACTAGCGGGAGGGAGCTCCTACGAGCAGTACTTC. The encoded protein is CAISPGLAGGSSYEQYF.

Many counts were recorded for this clonotype. The chain combines TRBV6-2 or TRBV6-3 with TRBJ2-7; maybe TRBD2 (6 bases). V was pared by 0 bases and J by 3 bases, with 12 bases between. Germline V lookup: CDR1 MNHEY, CDR2 SVGEGT. This CDR3 is built from 15 residues. CDR3 bases: TGTGCCAGCAGTTACTCGGCGGGACTTCTCTACGAGCAGTACTTC. It codes for CASSYSAGLLYEQYF.

This clonotype came up many times. The V gene is TRBV20-1, the J gene TRBJ2-7; D ambiguous. The germline V and J ends were trimmed by 3 bases and 4 bases, with 4 bases remaining between them. Germline lookup yields CDR1 DFQATT and CDR2 SNEGSKA (reference sequence). The CDR3 extends over 10 amino acids. In nucleotides, the CDR3 is TGCAGTGCTAGGATATACGAGCAGTACTTC. Protein sequence: CSARIYEQYF.